The sequence of this T cell receptor (beta chain) was determined in a study of early T cells in non-severe SARS-CoV-2 infection. TCRdb called the 5' RACE reads again in MiXCR, with one record for every CDR3 protein. The data hold 70,000 or so distinct CDR3 sequences, with under 15% observed a single time. Looked up from germline, CDR1 is SGDLS and CDR2 is YYNGEE. The length of the CDR3 is 15 residues. Trimming removed 2 bases from V and 5 bases from J; junction bases left unmatched: 2. What was sequenced was whole blood. This clonotype was obtained from an adult who was a healthcare worker with PCR-confirmed SARS-CoV-2 infection or an uninfected control (not recorded which). The chain carries TRBV9 and TRBJ2-1, with 12 bases fitting TRBD2. DNA of the CDR3: TGTGCCAGCAGCGTTAGGACTAGCGGGAACAATGAGCAGTTCTTC. Its translation is CASSVRTSGNNEQFF.